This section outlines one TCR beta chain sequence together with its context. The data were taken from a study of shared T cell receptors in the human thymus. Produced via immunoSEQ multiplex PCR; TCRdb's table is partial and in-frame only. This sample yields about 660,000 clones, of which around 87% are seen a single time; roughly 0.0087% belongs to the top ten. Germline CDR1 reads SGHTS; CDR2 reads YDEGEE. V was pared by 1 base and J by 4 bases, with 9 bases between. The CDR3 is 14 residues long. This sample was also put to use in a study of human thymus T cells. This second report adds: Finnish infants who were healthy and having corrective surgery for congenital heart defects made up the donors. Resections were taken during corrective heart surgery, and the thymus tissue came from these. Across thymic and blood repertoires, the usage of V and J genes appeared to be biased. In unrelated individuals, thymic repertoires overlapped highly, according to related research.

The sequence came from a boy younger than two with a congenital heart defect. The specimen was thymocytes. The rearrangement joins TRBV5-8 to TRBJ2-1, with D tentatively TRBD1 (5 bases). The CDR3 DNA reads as TGTGCCAGCAGCTTGATACAGGATTACAATGAGCAGTTCTTC. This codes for CASSLIQDYNEQFF.